This TCR beta chain was sequenced during a study of ipilimumab plus nivolumab after autologous stem cell transplantation. Across the whole study: Myeloma patients were high-risk transplant-naive or relapsed within 3 years of first autologous transplant.

V lost 4 bases and J lost 4, with 19 bases in between. The germline V gene encodes CDR1 SEHNR and CDR2 FQNEAQ (reference sequence). The CDR3 consists of 16 residues. Sequencing used immunoSEQ multiplex PCR; TCRdb keeps in-frame clones, though not all of them. The table lists about 12,000 clones, roughly 75% of them singletons. The chain combines TRBV7-9 with TRBJ1-1; D gene unclear. The specimen was PBMCs, collected in a trial of ipilimumab plus nivolumab as post-transplant consolidation. The source is a male donor with multiple myeloma. The CDR3, as DNA: TGTGCCAGCAGCTCCAAGTCAGCGTTGGCGATCACTGAAGCTTTCTTT. Translating it yields CASSSKSALAITEAFF.